This T cell receptor (beta chain) was profiled in a study of blood T cell repertoires in COVID-19. The study recruited people aged roughly 18 to 100 years across about two dozen US areas. Categorization into cohorts depended on clinical history that participants reported. Data came from immunoSEQ multiplex PCR; TCRdb stores just in-frame clones and leaves some out. The sample comprises around 310,000 clones, 85% to 90% of which are singletons, and roughly a tenth rests with the top ten. Note on this clone: The identical CDR3 is also encoded by other nucleotide sequences in the sample.

Germline V gene lookup returns CDR1 SEHNR and CDR2 FQNEAQ (reference sequence). This CDR3 has 12 amino acids. V lost 2 bases and J lost 4, with 5 bases in between. This sequence joins TRBV7-9 and TRBJ1-2, with D possibly being TRBD1 (5 bases). The TCR comes from a woman aged 25 to 39 who had recovered from COVID-19. The sample taken for sequencing was PBMCs or T cells enriched from blood (not recorded which). The CDR3 DNA follows: TGTGCCAGCAGCTTACAGGGCTATGGCTACACCTTC. Amino acid sequence: CASSLQGYGYTF.